This T cell receptor (beta chain) comes out of a study of human T cells and chemical hapten exposure. As for the study in general: Patients, predominantly female, presented with alopecia areata, totalis or universalis.

This clonotype was found a few times. Antigen specificity is unknown. The library attached unique molecular identifiers to individual cDNA molecules. MiXCR, run by TCRdb on the RACE reads, gives a single entry per CDR3 protein. The sample has about 380,000 distinct CDR3 sequences, around 5.5% seen once; the top ten hold 2% to 3%. Documented time point: pre-sensitization, week 0. Treatment denoted: therapeutic diphenylcyclopropenone sensitization with weekly scalp DPC. CDR3 size: 15 residues. Germline-derived CDR1 and CDR2 are SGHNT and YYREEE (reference sequence). V was pared by 3 bases and J by 7 bases, with 6 bases of the junction left unmatched. General study points: Those TCRs sitting above 1 in 1000 frequency stayed the same with DPC sensitization. With alopecia, donors may have immune responses unlike healthy people's.

V and J are TRBV5-4 and TRBJ2-1; 11 bases agree with TRBD1. The sample in question was whole blood, obtained in connection with sensitization to the hapten diphenylcyclopropenone (DPC). The sequence was collected from a woman between 45 and 65 years old with alopecia areata. Some clones in this sample may be carry-over from other donors' samples. The DNA for the CDR3 is TGTGCCAGCAGCTATGCCGGGACAGGGGGGAATGAGCAGTTCTTC. This encodes CASSYAGTGGNEQFF.